A single sample is the source of the 13 T cell receptor beta chains below, sequenced in a study of B cell selection in AIRE deficiency. The sorted conventional CD4 T cells were gated as CD4+CD127+. Sequenced by immunoSEQ multiplex PCR; TCRdb stores in-frame clones only, minus some. In the table there are some 20,000 clones, about 97% of which are singletons. Specimen: conventional CD4+ T cells sorted from PBMCs. The receptors shown here come from a human donor with AIRE deficiency.

The V call is TRBV12-5, the J call TRBJ2-1; TRBD1 matches 8 bases. The V gene end was trimmed by 0 bases and the J gene end by 7 bases; junction bases not matched to a gene: 11. The CDR3 has 17 residues. Germline lookup yields CDR1 LGHNT and CDR2 FRNRAP. The CDR3 DNA reads TGTGCTAGTGGTTTGGTTCTGCTCTCGGACAGGGCGAATGAGCAGTTCTTC. Amino acid sequence: CASGLVLLSDRANEQFF.

The chain combines TRBV18 with TRBJ2-2; D ambiguous. The V end was cut by 1 base, the J end by 1 base, with 7 bases between. Germline V lookup: CDR1 KGHSH, CDR2 LQKENI. The CDR3 sequence is 15 residues long. The CDR3 sequence is CASSPRTENTGELFF. The CDR3, as DNA: TGTGCCAGCTCACCACGTACAGAGAACACCGGGGAGCTGTTTTTT.

The chain combines TRBV18 with TRBJ1-2; D is perhaps TRBD1 (6 bases). Germline V gene sequence: CDR1 KGHSH, CDR2 LQKENI. Trimming shortened V by 2 bases and J by 4 bases, and 14 bases separated the two germline ends. The CDR3 covers 15 residues. This CDR3 is CASSPGGGPVYGYTF. The DNA of the CDR3 is TGTGCCAGCTCACCAGGTGGGGGGCCGGTCTATGGCTACACCTTC.

The chain carries TRBV10-2 and TRBJ1-6; a weak D match, TRBD1 (5 bases). V was trimmed by 6 bases and J by 5 bases, leaving 14 bases between them. This CDR3 contains 15 residues. Germline V gene lookup returns CDR1 WSHSY and CDR2 SAAADI. The CDR3 sequence is CASSARAGHNSPLHF. The CDR3 bases are TGCGCCAGCAGCGCTAGGGCAGGGCATAATTCACCCCTCCACTTT.

The V gene is TRBV10-3, the J gene TRBJ1-2; 7 bases line up with TRBD1. J gave up 2 bases and V 10 bases, and 10 bases lay outside the gene matches. The CDR3 runs to 14 residues. From germline, CDR1 is ENHRY and CDR2 SYGVKD. CDR3 DNA sequence: TGTGCCACAGGGAACAGGGGAAGAAACTATGGCTACACCTTC. Its protein product is CATGNRGRNYGYTF.

The chain has TRBV27 and TRBJ1-2; possibly TRBD1 for D (6 bases). Germline CDR1 and CDR2: MNHEY and SMNVEV (reference sequence). The V end lost 4 bases, the J end lost 0 bases, and 15 bases lay between the germline ends. The CDR3 extends over 16 amino acids. The chain's CDR3 is CASSSYLGGANYGYTF. DNA for the CDR3: TGTGCCAGCAGTTCCTACCTAGGGGGAGCTAACTATGGCTACACCTTC.

The rearrangement joins TRBV19 to TRBJ2-1; weak D call: TRBD2 (6 bases). CDR1 LNHDA and CDR2 SQIVND come from the germline V gene (reference sequence). The CDR3 is made up of 14 amino acids. V was cut by 10 bases and J by 0 bases, with 13 bases left in between. CDR3 nucleotides: TGTGCCACGGGGAGGAGCCGCTCCTACAATGAGCAGTTCTTC. Protein: CATGRSRSYNEQFF.

This chain uses TRBV28 with TRBJ1-2; 7 nucleotides line up with TRBD1. In germline, CDR1 is MDHEN, CDR2 SYDVKM. V shed 5 bases, J shed 0 bases, and the junction held 9 bases outside the gene matches. The CDR3 is 16 residues long. CDR3 sequence: CASSPPGTATNYGYTF. DNA of the CDR3: TGTGCCAGCAGTCCACCCGGGACAGCGACTAACTATGGCTACACCTTC.

The table lists this clone with a few counts. V is TRBV10-1 and J is TRBJ1-1; TRBD1 aligns across 9 bases. Germline V lookup: CDR1 WNHNN, CDR2 SYGVQD (reference sequence). The CDR3 length is 13 residues. The V and J ends lost 6 bases and 7 bases, in that order; junction bases with no gene match: 6. In DNA form, the CDR3 reads TGCGCCAGCAGGGAGGGACAGGGAGGTGAAGCTTTCTTT. This sequence encodes CASREGQGGEAFF.

V and J are TRBV19 and TRBJ2-7; D gene uncertain. Germline CDR1 reads LNHDA; CDR2 reads SQIVND (reference sequence). V lost 4 bases, J lost 2 bases, and 9 bases lay in between. The CDR3 runs 13 residues. The CDR3 nucleotides read TGTGCCAGTAGTAAGGCCAGAACCTACGAGCAGTACTTC. Translation: CASSKARTYEQYF.

The chain uses TRBV4-1 and TRBJ2-6; D possibly corresponds to TRBD2 (5 bases). Trimming left V 2 bases short and J 1 base short, with 15 bases between. Germline lookup yields CDR1 MGHRA and CDR2 YSYEKL. The length of the CDR3 is 18 residues. DNA of the CDR3: TGCGCCAGCAGCCAATACCTCGGCCCGGGATCTGGGGCCAACGTCCTGACTTTC. Its protein product is CASSQYLGPGSGANVLTF.

V usage is TRBV10-3 and J usage is TRBJ2-1; D is possibly TRBD2 (6 bases). Germline V gene data show CDR1 as ENHRY and CDR2 as SYGVKD. The CDR3 totals 13 residues. V was clipped by 4 bases and J by 3 bases, with 7 bases between them. This CDR3 is CAISADYYNEQFF. CDR3 coding DNA: TGTGCCATCAGTGCGGACTACTACAATGAGCAGTTCTTC.

This chain links TRBV2 with TRBJ2-7, with 8 bases matching TRBD1. Trimming took 9 bases from V and 5 from J; bases not matched to a gene: 15. CDR1 SNHLY and CDR2 FYNNEI come from the germline V gene. There are 15 residues in the CDR3. CDR3 residues: CASIKAWTGSHEQYF. DNA of the CDR3: TGTGCCAGTATAAAAGCCTGGACAGGGTCGCACGAGCAGTACTTC.